These 27 T cell receptor beta chains were sequenced from one sample in a study of memory CD8 T cells in hepatitis C reinfection. The time point denotes: late/post reinfection, 12 to 24 weeks after detection. No in vitro expansion preceded TCR sequencing of the sorted cells. The data were produced by immunoSEQ multiplex PCR, yet TCRdb's version contains in-frame clones alone and is incomplete. Among tens of thousands of clones listed, roughly 87% were seen once. The material sequenced was naive CD8+ T cells sorted from blood. The receptors stem from a man younger than 30 with hepatitis C virus infection.

About this clone itself: A junction boundary mismatches the germline segment, possibly from a read error. The J gene is TRBJ2-1, the V gene TRBV7-7, with 7 bases lining up with TRBD2. The germline gives CDR1 SSHAT, CDR2 FNYEAQ (reference sequence). This CDR3 region has 13 residues. CDR3 protein: CASSRTSYNEQFF. The CDR3 coding sequence is TGTGCTAGCAGCCGGACTAGTTACAATGAGCAGTTCTTC.

The genes are TRBV29-1 and TRBJ2-7, with TRBD1 as a possible D gene (7 bases). This CDR3 comprises 14 residues. Germline values: CDR1 SQVTM, CDR2 ANQGSEA. V lost 8 bases and J lost 1, with 18 bases in between. The CDR3 loop is CSIGGGGGSYEQYF. CDR3 coding DNA: TGCAGCATAGGGGGCGGAGGGGGATCCTACGAGCAGTACTTC.

This chain uses TRBV7-4 with TRBJ2-6; tentatively, D is TRBD2 (6 bases). CDR1 is SGHVT, CDR2 SQSDAQ, per germline. The CDR3 is 19 residues long. Trimming stripped 5 bases from V and 1 base from J, with 21 bases between. CDR3 sequence reads: CASSPGGGTAISGANVLTF. As DNA, the CDR3 is TGTGCCAGCAGCCCCGGAGGCGGGACGGCGATATCTGGGGCCAACGTCCTGACTTTC.

The chain has TRBV6-1 and TRBJ2-6, with a tentative D call TRBD1 (5 bases). Germline CDR1 MNHNS, CDR2 SASEGT. The V end lost 6 bases, the J end lost 4 bases, and 7 bases lay between the germline ends. CDR3 size: 13 residues. The DNA of the CDR3 is TGTGCCAGCAGGCGGACAGGGGCCAACGTCCTGACTTTC. Translation: CASRRTGANVLTF.

This chain uses TRBV7-9 with TRBJ1-1; 8 bases fit TRBD1. The CDR3 runs to 16 residues. Per germline, CDR1 SEHNR and CDR2 FQNEAQ (reference sequence). With 7 bases clipped from V and 1 base from J, the junction kept 11 bases outside the gene matches. DNA of the CDR3: TGTGCCAGCACCCCTCCAGGACAGGGAACGAACACTGAAGCTTTCTTT. Translated: CASTPPGQGTNTEAFF.

CDR3: CASSPPSGENTGELFF. CDR3 DNA: TGTGCCAGCAGCCCCCCTAGCGGAGAGAACACCGGGGAGCTGTTTTTT. The gene calls are TRBV7-9 and TRBJ2-2; 7 bases are shared with TRBD2. Germline values: CDR1 SEHNR, CDR2 FQNEAQ (reference sequence). V gave up 5 bases and J gave up 1 base; unmatched junction bases: 7. The CDR3 spans 16 residues. Full variable domain (outside the CDR3, taken from reference TRBV7-9 and TRBJ2-2): DTGVSQNPRHKITKRGQNVTFRCDPISEHNRLYWYRQTLGQGPEFLTYFQNEAQLEKSRLLSDRFSAERPKGSFSTLEIQRTEQGDSAMYLCASSPPSGENTGELFFGEGSRLTVL.

The V and J genes are TRBV4-1 and TRBJ2-2; possible D gene TRBD2, 5 bases. The CDR3 sequence is 15 residues long. V lost 1 base, J lost 7 bases, and 13 bases lay in between. Germline CDR1 and CDR2: MGHRA and YSYEKL. In nucleotides, the CDR3 is TGCGCCAGCAGCCAAGGGGCCGAGGGATACGGGGAGCTGTTTTTT. This sequence encodes CASSQGAEGYGELFF.

This sequence joins TRBV4-1 and TRBJ2-7; TRBD1 matches at 7 bases. The CDR3 extends over 14 amino acids. The ends lost 2 bases at V and 6 bases at J; junction bases unmatched: 7. The germline gives CDR1 MGHRA, CDR2 YSYEKL. The CDR3 DNA reads TGCGCCAGCAGCCAACCGGGACAGCTTAGCGAGCAGTACTTC. Encoded protein: CASSQPGQLSEQYF.

The chain is built from TRBV9 and TRBJ1-1; 7 bases match TRBD1. The V and J ends lost 4 bases and 7 bases, in that order; junction bases with no gene match: 10. Germline loops: CDR1 SGDLS, CDR2 YYNGEE. The CDR3 length is 14 residues. CDR3 nucleotides: TGTGCCAGCAGCCCACTAGACAGGGAGTTTGAAGCTTTCTTT. Translated: CASSPLDREFEAFF.

CDR3 coding DNA: TGCAGCGTTGAGAGTAACGCCGGGGAGCTGTTTTTT. Translation: CSVESNAGELFF. The chain employs TRBV29-1 and TRBJ2-2; no reliable D call. V lost 3 bases, J lost 6 bases, and 8 bases lay in between. The CDR3 extends over 12 amino acids. Germline V CDR1 and CDR2: SQVTM, ANQGSEA.

V and J are TRBV27 and TRBJ2-5; weak D call: TRBD2 (6 bases). V was clipped by 5 bases and J by 5 bases, with 12 bases between them. The CDR3 runs 13 residues. Germline V gives CDR1 MNHEY, CDR2 SMNVEV (reference sequence). CDR3: CASSAGLFETQYF. CDR3 in DNA: TGTGCCAGCAGTGCGGGACTTTTTGAGACCCAGTACTTC.

In its sample, this clone was seen once. The chain has TRBV6-6 and TRBJ2-7, with D perhaps TRBD2 (6 bases). Germline CDR1 and CDR2: MNHNY and SVGAGI (reference sequence). V lost 4 bases and J 0 bases, leaving 16 bases between the germline ends. The CDR3 contains 16 residues. The CDR3 loop reads CASSFGARGSSYEQYF. The CDR3 nucleotides read TGTGCCAGCAGTTTTGGGGCACGGGGGTCCTCCTACGAGCAGTACTTC.

This chain connects TRBV4-1 to TRBJ2-1, with 16 bases lining up with TRBD2. Germline loops: CDR1 MGHRA, CDR2 YSYEKL. Trimming cost V 3 bases and J 9 bases; bases outside gene matches: 11. The CDR3 is made up of 18 amino acids. The CDR3 reads CASSHFTSGTSGGAEQFF. The CDR3 nucleotides are TGCGCCAGCAGCCATTTTACTTCCGGGACTAGCGGGGGGGCTGAGCAGTTCTTC.

The sample holds one count of this clone. V is TRBV7-8 and J is TRBJ2-5; a possible D gene is TRBD1 (5 bases). Germline CDR1 reads SGHVS; CDR2 reads FQNEAQ. The CDR3 has 17 residues. V lost 4 bases to trimming and J lost 0 bases, with 18 bases between them. CDR3 in amino acids: CASSSGLEGAYQETQYF. The CDR3 coding sequence is TGTGCCAGCAGCTCAGGGTTGGAAGGAGCGTACCAAGAGACCCAGTACTTC.

The chain combines TRBV19 with TRBJ2-2; 7 bases line up with TRBD1. This CDR3 has 13 amino acids. V lost 5 bases and J lost 6; bases outside the gene matches: 3. In germline, CDR1 is LNHDA, CDR2 SQIVND (reference sequence). The CDR3 sequence is CASSSGGPGELFF. The DNA for the CDR3 is TGTGCCAGTAGTTCAGGGGGTCCCGGGGAGCTGTTTTTT.

The chain carries TRBV5-1 and TRBJ2-5, with D perhaps matching TRBD2 (7 bases). Germline V gene lookup returns CDR1 SGHRS and CDR2 YFSETQ. This CDR3 has 14 amino acids. V was clipped by 5 bases and J by 2 bases, with 13 bases between them. The CDR3, as DNA: TGCGCCAGCAGTCCACAGGGAGGGCAAGAGACCCAGTACTTC. Protein sequence: CASSPQGGQETQYF.

The chain joins TRBV28 to TRBJ1-2; perhaps TRBD1 as D (5 bases). The length of the CDR3 is 14 residues. V lost 3 bases, J lost 4 bases, and 12 bases lay in between. Germline V gene sequence: CDR1 MDHEN, CDR2 SYDVKM. CDR3 sequence: CASSFLRQPYGYTF. CDR3 DNA: TGTGCCAGCAGTTTTCTTCGACAGCCCTATGGCTACACCTTC.

The rearrangement uses TRBV25-1 and TRBJ2-1; TRBD2 agrees at 8 bases. V shed 7 bases, J shed 1 base, and the junction held 6 bases outside the gene matches. Germline-derived CDR1 and CDR2 are MGHDK and SYGVNS. This CDR3 is built from 15 residues. The CDR3 spells CASIGREGSYNEQFF. CDR3 nucleotides: TGTGCCAGCATAGGACGGGAGGGGTCCTACAATGAGCAGTTCTTC.

The chain's CDR3 is CASSLIGPSGGYTF. CDR3 DNA: TGTGCCAGCAGCTTAATAGGCCCCTCGGGAGGCTACACCTTC. The V call is TRBV11-2, the J call TRBJ1-2; D call uncertain. From germline, CDR1 is SGHAT and CDR2 FQNNGV. V was clipped by 2 bases and J by 8 bases, with 15 bases between them. There are 14 residues in the CDR3.

The chain joins TRBV7-8 to TRBJ2-3, with D possibly being TRBD1 (6 bases). V dropped 5 bases and J dropped 4 bases, with 13 bases sitting between them. In germline, CDR1 is SGHVS, CDR2 FQNEAQ. The CDR3 runs to 14 residues. CDR3 coding DNA: TGTGCCAGCAGCCGATTCAGGGGAGCAGATACGCAGTATTTT. Its protein product is CASSRFRGADTQYF.

The V call is TRBV29-1, the J call TRBJ2-7, with a weak D call TRBD1 (6 bases). The length of the CDR3 is 14 residues. V gave up 1 base and J gave up 3 bases, with 13 bases separating them. Germline CDR1 is SQVTM and CDR2 is ANQGSEA. The CDR3 DNA is TGCAGCGTTGAAGGCGGGCAGGGGATCTACGAGCAGTACTTC. Translated, it gives CSVEGGQGIYEQYF.

This chain uses TRBV4-1 with TRBJ2-7; a possible D gene is TRBD2 (6 bases). The CDR3 has 14 residues. The ends were cut back, 0 bases at V and 0 bases at J, with 6 bases in the middle. Looked up from germline, CDR1 is MGHRA and CDR2 is YSYEKL. CDR3 sequence (DNA): TGCGCCAGCAGCCAAGAGGACTACTCCTACGAGCAGTACTTC. Translated: CASSQEDYSYEQYF.

The chain couples TRBV27 to TRBJ2-7, with D uncertain. V lost 0 bases and J 7 bases, leaving 10 bases between the germline ends. CDR3 length equals 13 residues. Germline CDR1 reads MNHEY; CDR2 reads SMNVEV (reference sequence). The CDR3 coding sequence is TGTGCCAGCAGTTTATCGGGCCCCGGAGAGCAGTACTTC. Its protein product is CASSLSGPGEQYF.

The sample holds a few counts of this clone. Within the sample, other DNA sequences also encode this same CDR3. This rearrangement joins TRBV25-1 to TRBJ2-7; 7 bases align to TRBD2. The CDR3 length is 15 residues. The V gene's germline CDR1 is MGHDK and CDR2 SYGVNS. With V trimmed by 7 bases and J by 6 bases, 15 bases remained unmatched. The CDR3 DNA reads TGTGCCAGCATCCGTGGGCTAGCGGAGGGTCCCGAGCAGTACGTC. This encodes CASIRGLAEGPEQYV.

The genes are TRBV7-9 and TRBJ2-7, with 11 bases matching TRBD2. The ends lost 4 bases at V and 3 bases at J; junction bases unmatched: 11. The CDR3 loop spans 17 amino acids. Germline CDR1 SEHNR, CDR2 FQNEAQ (reference sequence). The CDR3 here is CASSSGTSGTKDYEQYF. The DNA for the CDR3 is TGTGCCAGCAGCTCCGGGACTAGCGGAACCAAAGACTACGAGCAGTACTTC.

This clone was counted a single time. This sequence joins TRBV27 and TRBJ2-1, with 9 bases fitting TRBD2. Germline V gene sequence: CDR1 MNHEY, CDR2 SMNVEV (reference sequence). The CDR3 runs 13 residues. The J segment lost 2 bases and the V segment lost 10 bases, leaving 3 bases of the junction unmatched. The CDR3 DNA sequence: TGTGCCACCCGACTAGCGGCCTACAATGAGCAGTTCTTC. Amino acids: CATRLAAYNEQFF.

V and J are TRBV29-1 and TRBJ2-1, with a possible D match to TRBD2 (9 bases). Trimming shortened V by 7 bases and J by 9 bases, and 37 bases separated the two germline ends. The CDR3 length is 19 residues. The germline gives CDR1 SQVTM, CDR2 ANQGSEA. The CDR3, as DNA: TGCAGCGGGCCAGCAGGGGGCGGGCGGGAGGGCCCCGTTTTCAGTGAGCAGTTCTTC. Translated: CSGPAGGGREGPVFSEQFF.